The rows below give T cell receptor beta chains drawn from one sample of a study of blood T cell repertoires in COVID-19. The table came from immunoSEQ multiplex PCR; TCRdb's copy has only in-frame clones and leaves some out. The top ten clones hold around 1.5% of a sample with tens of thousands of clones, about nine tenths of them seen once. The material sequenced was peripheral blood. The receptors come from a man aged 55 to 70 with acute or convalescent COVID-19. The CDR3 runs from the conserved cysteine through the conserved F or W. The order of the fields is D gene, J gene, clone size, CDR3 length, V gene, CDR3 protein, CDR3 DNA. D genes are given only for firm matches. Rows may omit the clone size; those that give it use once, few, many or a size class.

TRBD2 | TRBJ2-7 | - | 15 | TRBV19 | CASSPRRGGDYEQYF | TGTGCCAGTAGTCCCCGCCGGGGGGGAGACTACGAGCAGTACTTC
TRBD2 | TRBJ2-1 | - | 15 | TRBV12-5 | CASGLGREAYNEQFF | TGTGCTAGTGGTTTGGGGCGGGAGGCCTACAATGAGCAGTTCTTC
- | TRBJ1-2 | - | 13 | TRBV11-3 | CASRGQGHYGYTF | TGTGCCAGCAGGGGTCAGGGTCACTATGGCTACACCTTC
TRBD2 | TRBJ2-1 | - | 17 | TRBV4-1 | CASSQGSGLAGENEQFF | TGCGCCAGCAGCCAGGGGTCTGGACTAGCGGGAGAGAATGAGCAGTTCTTC
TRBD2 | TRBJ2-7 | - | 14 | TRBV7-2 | CASSRVGRAYEQYF | TGTGCCAGCAGCCGCGTCGGGAGGGCCTACGAGCAGTACTTC
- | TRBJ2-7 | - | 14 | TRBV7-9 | CASSLGSSAYEQYF | TGTGCCAGCAGCTTAGGTTCTAGCGCATACGAGCAGTACTTC
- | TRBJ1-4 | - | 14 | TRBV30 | CAWSVLGFNEKLFF | TGTGCCTGGAGTGTACTAGGCTTCAATGAAAAACTGTTTTTT
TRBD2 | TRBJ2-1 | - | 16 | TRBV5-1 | CASSLWTSGSRNEQFF | TGCGCCAGCAGCTTGTGGACTAGCGGGAGTAGGAATGAGCAGTTCTTC
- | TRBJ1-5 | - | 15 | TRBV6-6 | CASIAGGEARQPQHF | TGTGCCAGCATCGCGGGAGGGGAGGCAAGGCAGCCCCAGCATTTT
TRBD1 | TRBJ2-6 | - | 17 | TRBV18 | CASSWPGQGTGANVLTF | TGTGCCAGCTCATGGCCGGGACAGGGAACCGGGGCCAACGTCCTGACTTTC
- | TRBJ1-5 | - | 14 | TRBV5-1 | CASSLGRGSEPQHF | TGCGCCAGCAGCTTGGGTAGAGGGTCGGAGCCCCAGCATTTT
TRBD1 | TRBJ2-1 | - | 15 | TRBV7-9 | CASSLDRGSYNEQFF | TGTGCCAGCAGCTTGGACAGGGGATCCTACAATGAGCAGTTCTTC
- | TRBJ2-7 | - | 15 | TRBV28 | CASSLLPGSSYEQYF | TGTGCCAGCAGCCTTCTCCCGGGGAGCTCCTACGAGCAGTACTTC
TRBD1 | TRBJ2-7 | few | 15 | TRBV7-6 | CASSPRTGGLYEQYF | TGTGCCAGCAGCCCAAGGACAGGGGGGTTATACGAGCAGTACTTC
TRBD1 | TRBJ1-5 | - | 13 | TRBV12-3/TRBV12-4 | CASSQGGSQPQHF | TGTGCCAGCAGTCAGGGGGGATCTCAGCCCCAGCATTTT
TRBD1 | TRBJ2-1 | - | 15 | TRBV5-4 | CASSPRDRDHNEQFF | TGTGCCAGCAGCCCCCGGGACAGGGACCACAATGAGCAGTTCTTC
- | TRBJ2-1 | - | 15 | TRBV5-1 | CASSLLASEINEQFF | TGCGCCAGCAGCTTGCTAGCCTCGGAGATCAATGAGCAGTTCTTC
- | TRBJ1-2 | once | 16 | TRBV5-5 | CASSLAPEVSNYGYTF | TGTGCCAGCAGCTTGGCGCCAGAGGTTTCTAACTATGGCTACACCTTC
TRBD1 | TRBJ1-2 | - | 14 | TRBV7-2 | CASSPRTGAYGYTF | TGTGCCAGCAGCCCCAGGACAGGGGCCTATGGCTACACCTTC
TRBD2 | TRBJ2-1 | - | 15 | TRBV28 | CASRLAGGGFNEQFF | TGTGCCAGCAGACTAGCGGGAGGGGGGTTTAATGAGCAGTTCTTC
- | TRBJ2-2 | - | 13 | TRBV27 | CASSPPGTGELFF | TGTGCCAGCAGTCCTCCGGGAACCGGGGAGCTGTTTTTT
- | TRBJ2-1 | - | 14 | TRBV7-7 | CASSLAGVNNEQFF | TGTGCTAGCAGCTTAGCCGGAGTTAACAATGAGCAGTTCTTC
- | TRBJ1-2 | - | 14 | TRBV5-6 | CASSPIRGDYGYTF | TGTGCCAGCAGCCCCATTCGGGGGGACTATGGCTACACCTTC
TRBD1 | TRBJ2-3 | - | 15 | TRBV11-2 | CASSPPQGDTDTQYF | TGTGCCAGCAGCCCCCCCCAGGGGGACACAGATACGCAGTATTTT
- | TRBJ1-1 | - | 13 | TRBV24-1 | CATSRQGYTEAFF | TGTGCCACCAGTCGGCAGGGGTACACTGAAGCTTTCTTT
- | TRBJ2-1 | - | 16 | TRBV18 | CASSPPERLGYNEQFF | TGTGCCAGCTCACCACCTGAGCGGTTAGGGTACAATGAGCAGTTCTTC
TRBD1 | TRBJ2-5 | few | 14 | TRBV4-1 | CASSQGQGMETQYF | TGCGCCAGCAGCCAAGGACAGGGGATGGAGACCCAGTACTTC
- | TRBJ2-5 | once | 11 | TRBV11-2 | CASSPGETQYF | TGTGCCAGCAGCCCCGGAGAGACCCAGTACTTC
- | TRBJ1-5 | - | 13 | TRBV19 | CASSIVVGQPQHF | TGTGCCAGTAGTATTGTGGTCGGTCAGCCCCAGCATTTT
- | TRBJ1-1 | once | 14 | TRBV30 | CAYKKAGSVSEAFF | TGTGCCTATAAAAAGGCAGGGTCTGTCAGCGAAGCTTTCTTT
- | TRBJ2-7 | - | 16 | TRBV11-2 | CASSSNRDSGSYEQYF | TGTGCCAGCAGCTCCAACCGGGACTCCGGCTCCTACGAGCAGTACTTC
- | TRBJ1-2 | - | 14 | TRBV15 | CATSRDRFGAGYTF | TGTGCCACCAGCAGAGATCGTTTTGGGGCTGGCTACACCTTC
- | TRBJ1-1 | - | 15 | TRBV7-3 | CASSAGGVKNTEAFF | TGTGCCAGCAGCGCTGGGGGGGTGAAGAACACTGAAGCTTTCTTT
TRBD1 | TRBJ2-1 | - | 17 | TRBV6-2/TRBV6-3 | CASSIAGTGGVYNEQFF | TGTGCCAGCAGTATCGCCGGGACAGGGGGCGTTTACAATGAGCAGTTCTTC
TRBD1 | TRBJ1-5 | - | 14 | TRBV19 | CASSKGQGDQPQHF | TGTGCCAGTAGTAAGGGTCAGGGGGATCAGCCCCAGCATTTT
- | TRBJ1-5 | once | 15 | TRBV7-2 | CASSLEADSNQPQHF | TGTGCCAGCAGCCTCGAGGCAGATAGCAATCAGCCCCAGCATTTT
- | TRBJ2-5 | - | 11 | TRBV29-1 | CSVAQKETQYF | TGCAGCGTCGCACAGAAAGAGACCCAGTACTTC
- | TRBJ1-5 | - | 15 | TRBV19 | CASGRPGGSNQPQHF | TGTGCCAGTGGGCGCCCGGGAGGGAGCAATCAGCCCCAGCATTTT
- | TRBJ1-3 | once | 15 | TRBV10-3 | CAIMAGVSSGNTIYF | TGTGCCATCATGGCGGGAGTTTCCTCTGGAAACACCATATATTTT
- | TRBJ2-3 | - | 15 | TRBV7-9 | CASSPDFYATDTQYF | TGTGCCAGCAGCCCCGACTTCTATGCCACAGATACGCAGTATTTT
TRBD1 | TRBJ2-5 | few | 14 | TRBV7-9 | CASSYRQGWETQYF | TGTGCCAGCAGCTACAGACAGGGGTGGGAGACCCAGTACTTC
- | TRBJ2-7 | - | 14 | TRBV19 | CASSIGGGFYEQYF | TGTGCCAGTAGTATAGGGGGCGGCTTCTACGAGCAGTACTTC
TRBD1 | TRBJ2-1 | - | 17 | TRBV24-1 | CATSDTRGTGGWNEQFF | TGTGCCACCAGTGATACCAGGGGCACAGGGGGCTGGAATGAGCAGTTCTTC
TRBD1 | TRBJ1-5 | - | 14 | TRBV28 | CASSLGTGNQPQHF | TGTGCCAGCAGTCTCGGGACAGGCAATCAGCCCCAGCATTTT
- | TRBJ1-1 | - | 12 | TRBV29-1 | CSVEKQHTEAFF | TGCAGCGTTGAAAAACAGCACACTGAAGCTTTCTTT
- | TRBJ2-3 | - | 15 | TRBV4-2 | CASSQAGPGADTQYF | TGTGCCAGCAGCCAAGCGGGACCGGGAGCAGATACGCAGTATTTT
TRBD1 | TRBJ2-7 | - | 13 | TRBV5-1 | CASSGGQAHEQYF | TGCGCCAGCAGCGGGGGACAGGCCCACGAGCAGTACTTC
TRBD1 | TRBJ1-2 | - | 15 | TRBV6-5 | CASSYPTGTAYGYTF | TGTGCCAGCAGTTACCCAACCGGGACAGCCTATGGCTACACCTTC
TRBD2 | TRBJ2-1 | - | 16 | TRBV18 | CASSGTSGPLGNEQFF | TGTGCCAGCTCAGGGACTAGCGGACCTCTGGGCAATGAGCAGTTCTTC
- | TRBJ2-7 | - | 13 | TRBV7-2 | CASSLRQLYEQYF | TGTGCCAGCAGCTTAAGACAACTCTACGAGCAGTACTTC
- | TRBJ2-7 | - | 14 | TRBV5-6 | CASSQGVLDYEQYF | TGTGCCAGCAGCCAGGGTGTCTTAGACTACGAGCAGTACTTC
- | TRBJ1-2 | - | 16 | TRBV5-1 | CASSVSQGSPLFGYTF | TGCGCCAGCAGCGTCTCACAGGGAAGCCCTCTATTTGGCTACACCTTC
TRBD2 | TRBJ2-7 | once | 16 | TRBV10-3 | CAISDSGTSGKYEQYF | TGTGCCATCAGTGACTCCGGGACTAGCGGGAAGTACGAGCAGTACTTC
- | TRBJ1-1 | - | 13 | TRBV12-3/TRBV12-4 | CASSQTDSTEAFF | TGTGCCAGCAGCCAAACGGACAGTACTGAAGCTTTCTTT
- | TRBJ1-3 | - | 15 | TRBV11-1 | CASSSTGGVGNTIYF | TGTGCCAGCAGCTCCACCGGGGGAGTCGGAAACACCATATATTTT